Each of the 2 T cell receptor beta chains below was sequenced from the same sample in a study of regulatory T cells in long-lasting Graves disease. Time point noted: persistent/refractory GD, antithyroid drugs over 5 years with positive TRAb. Researchers made the TCR library from RNA that was extracted from PBMCs. Arm-PCR with iRepertoire HTBI primers amplified the CDR3 regions for these TCR beta libraries. TCRdb called the multiplex PCR reads again in MiXCR, with one record for every CDR3 protein. The sample includes around 500,000 distinct CDR3 sequences, around 20% of them seen just once. This sample comprised peripheral blood mononuclear cells (PBMCs), obtained when the disease was refractory, from a patient treated with antithyroid drugs. The receptors derive from a female donor with Graves disease.

V usage is TRBV6-2 or TRBV6-3 and J usage is TRBJ2-2, with D maybe TRBD2 (6 bases). Trimming removed 6 bases from V and 6 bases from J, with 14 bases in between. CDR1 is MNHEY and CDR2 is SVGEGT in the germline V gene. The CDR3 is made up of 14 amino acids. CDR3 nucleotide sequence: TGTGCCAGCAGATGGGCGGGAAAAGCCGGGGAGCTGTTTTTT. Amino acids: CASRWAGKAGELFF.

The table lists this clonotype with a count of one. With only one base between it and a far larger clone, this is likely a read error. V and J are TRBV5-4 and TRBJ1-2, with TRBD1 as a possible D gene (6 bases). Germline CDR1 SGHNT, CDR2 YYREEE (reference sequence). This CDR3 has 15 amino acids. Trimming cost V 5 bases and J 7 bases, with 21 bases left between them. The CDR3 loop reads CASSPQGPLGCGYTF. CDR3 bases: TGTGCCAGCAGTCCACAGGGACCCCTGGGCTGTGGCTACACCTTC.